Below, one T cell receptor beta chain is given with its context. Patients from Seattle were sampled longitudinally, starting during active infection. The record originates from a study of blood T cell repertoires in COVID-19. Study in general: Italy, Spain and the United States were the sources of the convalescent and acute COVID-19 samples.

V lost 1 base and J 2 bases, leaving 9 bases between the germline ends. This CDR3 spans 15 amino acids. Germline-derived CDR1 and CDR2 are PRHDT and FYEKMQ (reference sequence). Under the authors' procedure: Cell counts per sample came from amplifying reference gene primers. Using immunoSEQ multiplex PCR, the repertoire was profiled, and TCRdb retains in-frame clones only, with some absent. The V and J calls and clone size were taken over from that table, and D and trimming were inferred from the DNA. The sample consists of 400,000 or so clones, roughly 89% of them appearing once. This chain uses TRBV13 with TRBJ1-3, with a tentative D call TRBD1 (5 bases). The sample taken for sequencing was peripheral blood. The TCR originated in a man between 18 and 35 years old with COVID-19, enrolled during active disease. In DNA form, the CDR3 reads TGTGCCAGCAGCTTAGAACAGGAGCCTGGAAACACCATATATTTT. This gives the protein CASSLEQEPGNTIYF.